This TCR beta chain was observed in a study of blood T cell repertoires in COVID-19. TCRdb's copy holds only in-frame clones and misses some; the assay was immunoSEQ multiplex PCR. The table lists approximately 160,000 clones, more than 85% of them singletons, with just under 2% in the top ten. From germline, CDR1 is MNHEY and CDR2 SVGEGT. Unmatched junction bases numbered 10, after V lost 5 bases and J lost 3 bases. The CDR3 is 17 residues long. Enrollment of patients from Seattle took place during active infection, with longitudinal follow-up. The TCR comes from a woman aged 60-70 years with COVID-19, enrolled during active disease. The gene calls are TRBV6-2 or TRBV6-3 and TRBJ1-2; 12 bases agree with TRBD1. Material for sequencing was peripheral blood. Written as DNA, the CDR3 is TGTGCCAGCAGTGACCGGGGACAGGGGGCATTGTACTATGGCTACACCTTC. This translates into CASSDRGQGALYYGYTF.